This TCR beta chain originates from a study of cytomegalovirus exposure and HLA in healthy donors. The study's findings and limits: Based on reports, TCR beta sequences accurately predicted HLA-A and HLA-B alleles for most subjects.

PCR was performed using 60 Vbeta and 13 Jbeta primers. Sequencing used immunoSEQ multiplex PCR; TCRdb keeps in-frame clones, though not all of them. In the table there are 150,000 to 200,000 clones, more than 75% of which are singletons. Of note for this clone: Its specificity is not known.

The sequence was obtained from a woman aged 40 to 50 in good health and CMV-seronegative. The sequencing sample was made of PBMCs.

The chain's CDR3 is CASSPRGARETQYF. In DNA form, the CDR3 reads TGTGCCAGCAGCCCCCGGGGGGCAAGGGAGACCCAGTACTTC. This sequence joins TRBV4-2 and TRBJ2-5; tentatively, D is TRBD2 (7 bases). The germline V and J ends were trimmed by 4 bases and 5 bases, with 14 bases remaining between them. Germline V gives CDR1 LGHNA, CDR2 YNFKEQ. This CDR3 comprises 14 residues.